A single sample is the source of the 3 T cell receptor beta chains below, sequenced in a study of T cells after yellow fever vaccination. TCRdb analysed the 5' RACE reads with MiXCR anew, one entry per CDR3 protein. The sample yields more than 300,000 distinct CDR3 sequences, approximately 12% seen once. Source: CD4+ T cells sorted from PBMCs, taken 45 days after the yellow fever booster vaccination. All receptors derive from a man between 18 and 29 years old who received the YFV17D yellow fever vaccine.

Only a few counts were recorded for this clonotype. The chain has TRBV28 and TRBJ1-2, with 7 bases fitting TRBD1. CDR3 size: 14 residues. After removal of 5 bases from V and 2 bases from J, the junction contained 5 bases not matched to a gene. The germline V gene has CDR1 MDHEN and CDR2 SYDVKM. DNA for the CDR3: TGTGCCAGCAGTCAGGGGGGGAACAACTATGGCTACACCTTC. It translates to CASSQGGNNYGYTF.

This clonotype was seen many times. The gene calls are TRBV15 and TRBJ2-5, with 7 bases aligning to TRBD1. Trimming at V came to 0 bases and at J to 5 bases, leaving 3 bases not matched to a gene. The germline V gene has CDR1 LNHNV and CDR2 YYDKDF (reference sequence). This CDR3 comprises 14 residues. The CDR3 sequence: CATSRDRGPETQYF. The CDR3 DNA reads TGTGCCACCAGCAGAGATAGGGGGCCGGAGACCCAGTACTTC.

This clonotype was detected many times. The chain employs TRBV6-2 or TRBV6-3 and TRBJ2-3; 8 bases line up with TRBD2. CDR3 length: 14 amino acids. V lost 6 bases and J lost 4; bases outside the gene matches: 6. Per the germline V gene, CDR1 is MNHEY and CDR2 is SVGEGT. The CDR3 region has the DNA TGTGCCAGCAGCCCCAGCGGGGGTTCAGATACGCAGTATTTT. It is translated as CASSPSGGSDTQYF.